This section outlines one T cell receptor beta chain sequence together with its context. Antigen specificity is unknown. The data are from a study of graft-versus-host responses after intestinal transplantation. Overall study context: The study gave all recipients anti-thymocyte globulin induction, then tacrolimus and steroids for two to three years.

Germline values: CDR1 SGHTA, CDR2 FQGNSA. The CDR3 has 18 residues. The V and J ends lost 2 bases and 0 bases, in that order; junction bases with no gene match: 10. Method: immunoSEQ multiplex PCR; TCRdb's copy keeps in-frame clones and lacks some. The repertoire includes tens of thousands of clones, 85% to 95% of them detected once, and about 0.4% sits in the top ten. The clonotype originates from a human donor who was the organ donor for an intestinal transplant. The V gene is TRBV7-2, the J gene TRBJ2-3; TRBD2 agrees at 8 bases. Sequenced material: unstimulated CD4+ T cells sorted from spleen or lymph node cells, taken before transplant. CDR3 nucleotides: TGTGCCAGCAGCTTATCCCCCGGGTTAGCGGGGAGCACAGATACGCAGTATTTT. Translating it yields CASSLSPGLAGSTDTQYF.